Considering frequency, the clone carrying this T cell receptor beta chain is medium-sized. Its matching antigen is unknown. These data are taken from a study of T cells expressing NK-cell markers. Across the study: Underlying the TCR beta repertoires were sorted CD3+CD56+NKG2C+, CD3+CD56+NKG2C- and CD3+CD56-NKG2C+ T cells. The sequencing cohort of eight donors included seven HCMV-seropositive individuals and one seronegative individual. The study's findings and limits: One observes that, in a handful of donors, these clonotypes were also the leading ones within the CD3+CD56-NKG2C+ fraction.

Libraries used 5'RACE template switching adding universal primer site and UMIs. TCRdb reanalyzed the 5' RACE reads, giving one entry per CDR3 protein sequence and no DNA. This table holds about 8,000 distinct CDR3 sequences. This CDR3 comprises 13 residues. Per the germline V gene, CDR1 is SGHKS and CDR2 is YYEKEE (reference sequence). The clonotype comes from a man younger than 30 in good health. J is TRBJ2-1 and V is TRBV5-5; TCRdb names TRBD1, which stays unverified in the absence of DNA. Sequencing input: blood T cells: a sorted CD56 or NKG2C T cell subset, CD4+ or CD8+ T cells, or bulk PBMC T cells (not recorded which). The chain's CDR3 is CASSHRVGNEQFF. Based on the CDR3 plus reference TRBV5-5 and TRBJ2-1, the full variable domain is DAGVTQSPTHLIKTRGQQVTLRCSPISGHKSVSWYQQVLGQGPQFIFQYYEKEERGRGNFPDRFSARQFPNYSSELNVNALLLGDSALYLCASSHRVGNEQFFGPGTRLTVL.